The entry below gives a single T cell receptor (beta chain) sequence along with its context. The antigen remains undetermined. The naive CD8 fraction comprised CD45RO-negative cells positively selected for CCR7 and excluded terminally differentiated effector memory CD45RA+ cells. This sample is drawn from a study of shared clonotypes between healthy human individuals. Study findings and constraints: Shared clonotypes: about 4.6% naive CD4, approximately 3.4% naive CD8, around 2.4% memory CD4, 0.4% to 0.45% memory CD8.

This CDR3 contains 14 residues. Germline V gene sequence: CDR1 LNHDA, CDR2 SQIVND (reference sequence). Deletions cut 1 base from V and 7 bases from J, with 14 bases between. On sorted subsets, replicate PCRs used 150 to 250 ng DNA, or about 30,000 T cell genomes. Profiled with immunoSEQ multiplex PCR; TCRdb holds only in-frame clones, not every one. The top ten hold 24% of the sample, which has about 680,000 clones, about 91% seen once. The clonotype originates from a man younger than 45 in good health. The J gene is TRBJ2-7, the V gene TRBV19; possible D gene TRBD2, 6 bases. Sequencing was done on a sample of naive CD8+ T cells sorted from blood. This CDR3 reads CASSIVPGVDEQYF. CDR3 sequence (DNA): TGTGCCAGTAGTATAGTGCCGGGAGTCGATGAGCAGTACTTC.